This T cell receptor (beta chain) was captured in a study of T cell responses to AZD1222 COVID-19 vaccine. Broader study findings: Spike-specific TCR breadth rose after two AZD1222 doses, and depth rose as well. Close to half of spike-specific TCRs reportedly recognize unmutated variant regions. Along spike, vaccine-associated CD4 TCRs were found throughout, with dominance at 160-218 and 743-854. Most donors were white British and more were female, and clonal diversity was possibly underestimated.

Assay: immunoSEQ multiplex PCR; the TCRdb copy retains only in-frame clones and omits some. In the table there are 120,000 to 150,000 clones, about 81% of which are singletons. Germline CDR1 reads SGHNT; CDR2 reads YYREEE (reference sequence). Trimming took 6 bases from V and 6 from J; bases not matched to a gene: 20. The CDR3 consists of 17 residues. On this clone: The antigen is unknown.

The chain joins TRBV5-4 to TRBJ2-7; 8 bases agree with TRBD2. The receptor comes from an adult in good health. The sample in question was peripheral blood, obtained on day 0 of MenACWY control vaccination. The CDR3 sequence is CASNIGGGGLVHREQYF. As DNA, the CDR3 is TGTGCCAGCAACATTGGAGGGGGGGGACTAGTACACCGCGAGCAGTACTTC.